Below, 25 T cell receptor beta chains from the same sample are listed, as sequenced in a study of blood T cell repertoires in COVID-19 (dated by TCRdb to 2018 to 2021). The receptor library was made with the immunoSEQ multiplex PCR assay. The clones in this table, taken by TCRdb from immuneACCESS, are in-frame only. Not every clone is retained; where verified, under half of the shortfall comes from an unresolved V gene, and the cause of the rest is unknown. This sample comprises hundreds of thousands of clones, 90% of them detected only once. The ten largest clones capture 0.2% to 0.3% of the sample. The sample taken for sequencing was peripheral blood. These TCRs come from a woman between 18 and 30 years old with acute or convalescent COVID-19.

The J gene is TRBJ1-2, the V gene TRBV7-3; no firm D call. The CDR3 spans 13 residues. V lost 2 bases and J 2 bases, leaving 6 bases between the germline ends. The germline V gene has CDR1 SGHTA and CDR2 FQGTGA. The CDR3 loop is CASSLSPNYGYTF. The CDR3 bases are TGTGCCAGCAGCTTATCTCCCAACTATGGCTACACCTTC.

V gene TRBV7-8 combines with J gene TRBJ1-2; D is uncertain. Germline assignment: CDR1 SGHVS and CDR2 FQNEAQ. Trimming left V 2 bases short and J 5 bases short, with 12 bases between. The CDR3 is 14 amino acids. The CDR3, as DNA: TGTGCCAGCAGCTTAACTGGTACGGGGTATGGCTACACCTTC. Its translation: CASSLTGTGYGYTF.

The V gene is TRBV18, the J gene TRBJ1-2; D unresolved. CDR3 length: 17 amino acids. Germline-derived CDR1 and CDR2 are KGHSH and LQKENI. Trimming removed 3 bases from V and 4 bases from J, with 21 bases in between. The DNA for the CDR3 is TGTGCCAGCTCACCTCCAGAACGGGGTACGGTGGGCTATGGCTACACCTTC. Protein: CASSPPERGTVGYGYTF.

The chain carries TRBV6-5 and TRBJ1-2, with TRBD1 identical over 7 bases. This CDR3 is built from 16 residues. Germline V gives CDR1 MNHEY, CDR2 SVGAGI. J was trimmed by 7 bases and V by 0 bases; bases with no gene match: 11. CDR3: CASSYSSPRGTFGYTF. The DNA of the CDR3 is TGTGCCAGCAGTTACTCGAGTCCCAGGGGGACTTTTGGCTACACCTTC.

The chain links TRBV2 to TRBJ2-3; TRBD2 agrees at 15 bases. V lost 7 bases to trimming and J lost 4 bases; unmatched junction nucleotides: 9. The CDR3 is made up of 17 amino acids. CDR1 and CDR2 (germline): SNHLY, FYNNEI. The CDR3 DNA sequence: TGTGCCAGCATGCGGACTAGCGGGGGGGCCGGCGCAGATACGCAGTATTTT. Amino acid sequence: CASMRTSGGAGADTQYF.

The chain has TRBV24-1 and TRBJ2-3; 11 bases are a match to TRBD2. The CDR3 runs 16 residues. The V segment lost 1 base and the J segment 5 bases; nucleotides outside the gene matches: 4. Looked up from germline, CDR1 is KGHDR and CDR2 is SFDVKD. The CDR3 region is CATSDFSSGGQDTQYF. CDR3 sequence (DNA): TGTGCCACCAGTGATTTTTCTAGCGGGGGGCAAGATACGCAGTATTTT.

The V call is TRBV10-3, the J call TRBJ1-3; unclear D gene. Germline V gene lookup returns CDR1 ENHRY and CDR2 SYGVKD. V gave up 9 bases and J gave up 0 bases, with 12 bases separating them. This CDR3 is built from 14 residues. In nucleotides, the CDR3 is TGTGCCATTAACCACACAAGCTCTGGAAACACCATATATTTT. It specifies CAINHTSSGNTIYF.

This chain uses TRBV10-1 with TRBJ2-7; the D gene is possibly TRBD1 (5 bases). V was pared by 0 bases and J by 2 bases, with 8 bases between. The CDR3 is 14 residues long. CDR1 is WNHNN, CDR2 SYGVQD, per germline (reference sequence). The CDR3 loop is CASSESGLTYEQYF. CDR3 DNA sequence: TGCGCCAGCAGTGAGTCGGGGCTCACCTACGAGCAGTACTTC.

This rearrangement joins TRBV5-5 to TRBJ1-4, with a weak D call TRBD1 (6 bases). The CDR3 spans 16 residues. V lost 5 bases and J 0 bases, leaving 14 bases between the germline ends. The V gene's germline CDR1 is SGHKS and CDR2 YYEKEE (reference sequence). The CDR3 DNA is TGTGCCAGCAGTCACAGGGTTGTTGCAACTAATGAAAAACTGTTTTTT. It specifies CASSHRVVATNEKLFF.

V is TRBV5-4 and J is TRBJ2-3; no firm D call. Germline lookup yields CDR1 SGHNT and CDR2 YYREEE (reference sequence). This CDR3 contains 12 residues. V was cut by 3 bases and J by 5 bases, with 7 bases left in between. CDR3 residues: CASSSSGDTQYF. Written as DNA, the CDR3 is TGTGCCAGCAGCTCTTCGGGAGATACGCAGTATTTT.

This chain uses TRBV7-3 with TRBJ2-3; maybe TRBD1 (5 bases). CDR1 and CDR2 (germline): SGHTA, FQGTGA. V lost 3 bases and J 2 bases, leaving 27 bases between the germline ends. The CDR3 has 20 residues. The CDR3 nucleotides read TGTGCCAGCAGCTTCGTAAGTTCATCGACAGTGGTCCCTTCCACAGATACGCAGTATTTT. It specifies CASSFVSSSTVVPSTDTQYF.

The chain employs TRBV27 and TRBJ2-1; D is undetermined. In germline, CDR1 is MNHEY, CDR2 SMNVEV (reference sequence). This CDR3 contains 11 residues. V was shortened by 3 bases and J by 10 bases, with 7 bases between the two germline ends. The CDR3 DNA reads as TGTGCCAGCAGTTTTGGCAGGGAGCAGTTCTTC. This codes for CASSFGREQFF.

This clone was observed a few times. The chain joins TRBV3-1 (or the pseudogene TRBV3-2) to TRBJ1-4, with 8 positions matching TRBD1. The CDR3 is 16 amino acids. Per the germline V gene, CDR1 is LGHDT and CDR2 is YNNKEL (reference sequence). The J segment lost 6 bases and the V segment lost 0 bases, leaving 6 bases of the junction unmatched. The CDR3 protein is CASSQELGQAYEKLFF. DNA for the CDR3: TGTGCCAGCAGCCAAGAATTGGGACAGGCGTATGAAAAACTGTTTTTT.

The V gene is TRBV27, the J gene TRBJ1-5, with 8 bases fitting TRBD1. Trimming at V came to 4 bases and at J to 2 bases, leaving 1 base not matched to a gene. CDR1 is MNHEY and CDR2 is SMNVEV in the germline V gene (reference sequence). CDR3 size: 14 residues. The CDR3 protein is CASSSGQGNQPQHF. The CDR3 DNA reads as TGTGCCAGCAGTTCGGGACAGGGCAATCAGCCCCAGCATTTT.

This clone has just a few counts. Other DNA sequences in the same sample also yield this CDR3. This rearrangement joins TRBV27 to TRBJ2-5; possible D gene TRBD1, 6 bases. The CDR3 has 13 amino acids. Looked up from germline, CDR1 is MNHEY and CDR2 is SMNVEV (reference sequence). Trimming stripped 3 bases from V and 2 bases from J, with 7 bases between. The DNA for the CDR3 is TGTGCCAGCAGTTTGAGGGGGCAAGAGACCCAGTACTTC. Amino acid sequence: CASSLRGQETQYF.

The chain has TRBV4-1 and TRBJ1-2; tentatively, D is TRBD1 (6 bases). Per germline, CDR1 MGHRA and CDR2 YSYEKL. V gave up 1 base and J gave up 5 bases, with 8 bases separating them. The CDR3 totals 13 residues. CDR3 residues: CASSQGTAYGYTF. The CDR3 DNA sequence: TGCGCCAGCAGCCAAGGGACAGCTTATGGCTACACCTTC.

V is TRBV5-1 and J is TRBJ1-1; 7 nucleotides match TRBD1. Unmatched junction bases numbered 7, after V lost 1 base and J lost 4 bases. CDR3 length equals 15 residues. Germline V CDR1 and CDR2: SGHRS, YFSETQ. The CDR3 region is CASSLTGAWGTEAFF. The CDR3 bases are TGCGCCAGCAGCTTGACAGGGGCCTGGGGCACTGAAGCTTTCTTT.

The chain carries TRBV6-5 and TRBJ1-2, with 8 bases lining up with TRBD1. V trimming: 6 bases; J trimming: 4 bases; junction bases outside the gene matches: 4. CDR1 and CDR2 from the germline V gene are MNHEY and SVGAGI. The CDR3 loop spans 13 amino acids. The CDR3 protein is CASRGQAVYGYTF. CDR3 DNA sequence: TGTGCCAGCAGGGGACAGGCGGTCTATGGCTACACCTTC.

V and J are TRBV6-4 and TRBJ2-1, with 8 bases identical to TRBD1. Germline V lookup: CDR1 MRHNA, CDR2 SNTAGT. V lost 2 bases and J lost 5; bases outside the gene matches: 8. The length of the CDR3 is 16 residues. CDR3 in DNA: TGTGCCAGCAGTGACAGCCCCGGGACAGGCGACAATGAGCAGTTCTTC. It yields the protein CASSDSPGTGDNEQFF.

The genes are TRBV7-6 and TRBJ1-5, with D tentatively TRBD1 (5 bases). This CDR3 is built from 15 residues. V lost 1 base and J lost 6, with 13 bases in between. Germline V gene sequence: CDR1 SGHVS, CDR2 FNYEAQ. This CDR3 is CASSLGGGIGQPQHF. The CDR3 DNA sequence: TGTGCCAGCAGCTTAGGCGGGGGTATAGGTCAGCCCCAGCATTTT.

The V gene is TRBV29-1, the J gene TRBJ1-1; D remains unclear. Germline V gene lookup returns CDR1 SQVTM and CDR2 ANQGSEA. V was trimmed by 4 bases and J by 5 bases, leaving 8 bases between them. The CDR3 extends over 11 amino acids. CDR3 protein: CSVVQVTEAFF. The DNA for the CDR3 is TGCAGCGTTGTACAAGTAACTGAAGCTTTCTTT.

V usage is TRBV11-2 and J usage is TRBJ2-1; 13 bases map to TRBD2. Trimming cost V 4 bases and J 0 bases; bases outside gene matches: 3. The length of the CDR3 is 17 residues. Germline loops: CDR1 SGHAT, CDR2 FQNNGV. CDR3 sequence reads: CASSSTSGGSSYNEQFF. CDR3 DNA: TGTGCCAGCAGCTCGACTAGCGGGGGGAGCTCCTACAATGAGCAGTTCTTC.

V and J are TRBV6-5 and TRBJ1-5, with D hard to call. The CDR3 covers 14 residues. From germline, CDR1 is MNHEY and CDR2 SVGAGI. V shed 4 bases and J shed 9 bases, with 16 bases lying between them. The CDR3 sequence: CASSSSQFEGPQHF. CDR3 nucleotides: TGTGCCAGCAGTTCGTCCCAGTTTGAGGGGCCCCAGCATTTT.

This chain uses TRBV27 with TRBJ1-4; 7 bases line up with TRBD1. J lost 0 bases, V lost 4 bases, and 2 bases had no gene match. Germline CDR1 reads MNHEY; CDR2 reads SMNVEV (reference sequence). This CDR3 spans 15 amino acids. The CDR3 nucleotides are TGTGCCAGCAGTTCCCAGGGGGCAACTAATGAAAAACTGTTTTTT. Its protein is CASSSQGATNEKLFF.

CDR3 sequence reads: CAHPRGEQFF. CDR3 DNA sequence: TGTGCGCACCCTCGCGGTGAGCAGTTCTTC. The chain recombines TRBV12-5 with TRBJ2-1, with no clear D. The germline V gene has CDR1 LGHNT and CDR2 FRNRAP. This CDR3 is built from 10 residues. The variable domain in full, with the rest retrieved from reference TRBV12-5 and TRBJ2-1, is DARVTQTPRHKVTEMGQEVTMRCQPILGHNTVFWYRQTMMQGLELLAYFRNRAPLDDSGMPKDRFSAEMPDATLATLKIQPSEPRDSAVYFCAHPRGEQFFGPGTRLTVL.